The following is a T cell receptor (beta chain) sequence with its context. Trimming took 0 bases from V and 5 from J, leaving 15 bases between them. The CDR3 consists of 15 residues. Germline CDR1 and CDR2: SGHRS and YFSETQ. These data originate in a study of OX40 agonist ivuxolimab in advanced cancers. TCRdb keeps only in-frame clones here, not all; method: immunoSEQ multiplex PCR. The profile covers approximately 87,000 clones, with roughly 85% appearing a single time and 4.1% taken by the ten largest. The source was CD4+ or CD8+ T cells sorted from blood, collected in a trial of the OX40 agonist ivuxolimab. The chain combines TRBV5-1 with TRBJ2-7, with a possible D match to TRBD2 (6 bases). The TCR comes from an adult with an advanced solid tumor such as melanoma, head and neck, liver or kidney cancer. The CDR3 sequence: CASSLAGGIYDEQYF. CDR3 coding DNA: TGCGCCAGCAGCTTGGCCGGAGGGATCTACGACGAGCAGTACTTC.